This T cell receptor (beta chain) is drawn from a study of T cells after yellow fever vaccination (dated 2019 in TCRdb). About the investigation overall: The SMART-Seq v4 Ultra Low Input RNA kit was used to prepare libraries from fractions with low cell numbers. Blood was drawn at multiple timepoints before and after primary and secondary immunization, with bulk PBMC replicates and cell subsets isolated. The cohort comprised two healthy male donors, one aged 18 to 29 and one aged 30 to 40 years. To track T-cell clones before and after primary and booster YFV17D yellow fever vaccination, bulk TCR alpha and beta repertoires were sequenced longitudinally.

The treatment or condition label of this sample denotes: live attenuated yellow fever vaccine strain. A standard Ficoll-Paque protocol was used to isolate PBMCs from peripheral blood. Dynabeads CD4 and CD8 positive selection kits were used to isolate CD4 and CD8 T-cell fractions. TriZol was used to extract RNA from bulk PBMCs, CD4 and CD8 fractions, and dextramer-positive and dextramer-negative fractions. General findings and caveats noted by the study authors: Most clones expanded after primary vaccination (96% of CD4 and roughly 91% of CD8) were re-detected after the booster, suggesting that broad memory maintenance occurred. A small share of clonotypes was detected in both CD4 and CD8 compartments, with the overlap likely arising from convergent recombination. Computational filtering was needed because FACS-sorted repertoires could contain abundant contaminating clonotypes from the bulk population. Compared with the primary T-cell response, the secondary T-cell response was faster but weaker, reaching its peak on day 5 rather than on day 15. Only a couple of donors were included in the study, so the extent to which the findings can be generalized is limited.

This clonotype was observed at least ten times. Its antigen is not yet known. Per-nucleotide qualities are absent, and no much larger clonotype sits a single base away. The data were produced on an Illumina NovaSeq 6000. Synthesis of TCR cDNA relied on 5'RACE template switching, a step that introduced a universal primer site along with unique molecular identifiers. Priming of cDNA synthesis was performed from both the TCR alpha and TCR beta constant segments. Two PCR steps were used to amplify libraries, with sample barcodes and sequencing adapters being added in the second step. Libraries were sequenced on Illumina HiSeq 2500 (2x100 bp) or NovaSeq (2x150 bp). The original pipeline was this. Demultiplexing of reads and collapsing into UMI consensus sequences were performed with MIGEC, and V(D)J alignment was carried out with MiXCR. Using edgeR on replicate PBMC samples, clonotypes were called vaccine-responding if FDR was below 0.01 and the log2 fold change was above 5 up to day 15. Each bulk clonotype was labeled CD4 or CD8 based on which sequenced repertoire, CD4 or CD8, contained the clonotype at higher abundance. The public reads were reanalyzed by TCRdb: fastp trimming at Q25, MiXCR alignment, in-frame beta chains only. CDR3 protein sequences are deduplicated, and each keeps its most common genes and DNA. These V and J calls derive from TCRdb rather than the authors' analysis. The sample data list some 240,000 distinct CDR3 sequences, and approximately 3% of these were observed just once. Of the sample, roughly 3.2% falls within the top ten clones.

The V end gives up 2 bases and the J end 1 base, leaving 3 bases in the junction not matched to a gene. From the cysteine through the phenylalanine, the CDR3 covers 15 amino acids. Only the CDR3 DNA is retained, 45 bases long and in frame from the first base. Reading the germline V gene (reference sequence) gives CDR1 DFQATT and CDR2 SNEGSKA. This receptor chain uses TRBV20-1 and TRBJ2-3; the central 10 bases match TRBD2. The receptor was derived from a man between 18 and 35 years old who received the YFV17D yellow fever vaccine. This sample comprised CD4+ T cells sorted from PBMCs, obtained 10 days after the yellow fever booster vaccination. The nucleotide sequence reads as follows: TGCAGTGCTAGAAAAGGGACTAGCGGCACAGATACGCAGTATTTT. It codes for CSARKGTSGTDTQYF.